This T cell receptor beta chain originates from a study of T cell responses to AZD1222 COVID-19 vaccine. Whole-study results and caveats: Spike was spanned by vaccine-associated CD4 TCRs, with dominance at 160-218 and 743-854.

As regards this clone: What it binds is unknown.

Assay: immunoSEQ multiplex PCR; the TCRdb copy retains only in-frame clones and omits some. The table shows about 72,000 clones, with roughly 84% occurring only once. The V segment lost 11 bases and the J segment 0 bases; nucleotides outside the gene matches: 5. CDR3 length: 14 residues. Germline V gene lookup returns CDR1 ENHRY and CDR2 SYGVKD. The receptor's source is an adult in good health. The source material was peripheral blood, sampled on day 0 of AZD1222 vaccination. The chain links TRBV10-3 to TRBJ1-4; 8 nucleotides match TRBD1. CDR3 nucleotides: TGTGCCGCAGGACAGGGAGCAACTAATGAAAAACTGTTTTTT. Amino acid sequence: CAAGQGATNEKLFF.